This is a list of T cell receptor beta chains from one sample in a study of OX40 agonist ivuxolimab in advanced cancers. Generated by immunoSEQ multiplex PCR, the TCRdb table keeps only in-frame clones and is missing some. The data show about 62,000 clones, around 90% seen once. The material was CD4+ or CD8+ T cells sorted from blood, obtained in a trial of the OX40 agonist ivuxolimab. These receptors were obtained from an adult with an advanced solid tumor such as melanoma, head and neck, liver or kidney cancer. CDR3s include the opening cysteine and the closing phenylalanine or tryptophan. The order of the fields is J gene, V gene, D gene, clone size, CDR3 protein, CDR3 DNA. The D gene is left open where the match is weak. Where a row states a size, it is once, few, many or the class of an expanded clone; other rows omit it.

>TRBJ2-7|TRBV30|TRBD1|NA
CAWSRPGTGGGKQYF
TGTGCCTGGAGTCGTCCCGGGACAGGGGGCGGGAAGCAGTACTTC
>TRBJ1-1|TRBV29-1|NA|NA
CSVQLGTEGTEAFF
TGCAGCGTCCAACTAGGGACCGAGGGAACTGAAGCTTTCTTT
>TRBJ2-1|TRBV5-8|TRBD2|NA
CASSLDSGGMYNEQFF
TGTGCCAGCAGCCTGGATAGCGGGGGGATGTACAATGAGCAGTTCTTC
>TRBJ2-7|TRBV29-1|TRBD2|NA
CSVEGLAGSYEQYF
TGCAGCGTTGAGGGACTAGCGGGATCCTACGAGCAGTACTTC
>TRBJ2-3|TRBV7-9|TRBD2|NA
CASSSGPVAGGNTQYF
TGTGCCAGCAGCTCCGGGCCGGTGGCGGGAGGGAATACGCAGTATTTT
>TRBJ2-7|TRBV5-1|NA|NA
CASSRGSDPYEQYF
TGCGCCAGCAGTAGGGGTTCCGATCCCTACGAGCAGTACTTC
>TRBJ1-2|TRBV28|TRBD1|NA
CASTYRVGTGGAGYGYTF
TGTGCCAGCACTTATCGGGTCGGGACAGGGGGCGCCGGCTATGGCTACACCTTC
>TRBJ1-5|TRBV5-5|NA|NA
CASSPGVVDKWYNQPQHF
TGTGCCAGCAGCCCAGGGGTTGTGGATAAATGGTACAATCAGCCCCAGCATTTT
>TRBJ2-7|TRBV15|NA|NA
CATSRTMTLYEQYF
TGTGCCACCAGCAGAACTATGACACTCTACGAGCAGTACTTC
>TRBJ1-5|TRBV19|NA|NA
CASSTNLGGRYSNQPQHF
TGTGCCAGTAGCACGAACCTTGGGGGCCGTTATAGCAATCAGCCCCAGCATTTT
>TRBJ2-5|TRBV10-3|NA|NA
CAISEDQETQYF
TGTGCCATCAGTGAGGACCAAGAGACCCAGTACTTC
>TRBJ2-4|TRBV6-1|NA|NA
CASSEQGRLAKNIQYF
TGTGCCAGCAGTGAGCAGGGAAGGCTAGCCAAAAACATTCAGTACTTC
>TRBJ2-7|TRBV6-5|TRBD2|NA
CASSPRLAGGEQYF
TGTGCCAGCAGTCCCCGACTAGCGGGGGGGGAGCAGTACTTC
>TRBJ2-3|TRBV28|NA|NA
CASSLAAFSQYF
TGTGCCAGCAGTTTGGCTGCATTTTCGCAGTATTTT
>TRBJ2-3|TRBV10-1|TRBD2|NA
CASSEGAGDTDTQYF
TGCGCCAGCAGTGAGGGAGCGGGGGACACAGATACGCAGTATTTT
>TRBJ1-3|TRBV6-6|NA|NA
CASNPSGNSGNTIYF
TGTGCCAGCAACCCCTCCGGGAACTCTGGAAACACCATATATTTT
>TRBJ2-7|TRBV6-5|NA|NA
CATTYRPGSYEQYF
TGTGCCACCACATACCGTCCGGGCTCCTACGAGCAGTACTTC
>TRBJ2-4|TRBV29-1|TRBD1|NA
CSAEGGQGGIAKNIQYF
TGCAGCGCCGAGGGTGGACAGGGGGGGATAGCCAAAAACATTCAGTACTTC
>TRBJ2-5|TRBV10-3|TRBD1|once
CAISGRQGGQTQYF
TGTGCCATCAGTGGTCGACAGGGTGGACAGACCCAGTACTTC
>TRBJ1-5|TRBV6-5|NA|NA
CASIDGGAGGQPQHF
TGTGCCAGCATCGACGGAGGGGCTGGAGGTCAGCCCCAGCATTTT
>TRBJ2-2|TRBV27|NA|NA
CASSSQWALTGELFF
TGTGCCAGCAGTTCTCAATGGGCACTCACCGGGGAGCTGTTTTTT
>TRBJ1-5|TRBV4-1|NA|NA
CASSQDLPGGNQPQHF
TGCGCCAGCAGCCAAGATCTCCCAGGGGGCAATCAGCCCCAGCATTTT
>TRBJ2-7|TRBV5-4|TRBD1|NA
CASSLTGALKYHEQYF
TGTGCCAGCAGCTTGACAGGGGCGCTAAAGTACCACGAGCAGTACTTC
>TRBJ2-2|TRBV5-4|TRBD2|NA
CASSTAGTSGRGAGELFF
TGTGCCAGCAGCACAGCCGGGACTAGCGGAAGAGGGGCCGGGGAGCTGTTTTTT
>TRBJ1-4|TRBV28|NA|NA
CASRSPTRVGNEKLFF
TGTGCCAGCAGAAGTCCTACCCGGGTCGGTAATGAAAAACTGTTTTTT
>TRBJ1-1|TRBV19|NA|NA
CASSPRVATEAFF
TGTGCCAGTAGTCCCAGGGTGGCCACTGAAGCTTTCTTT
>TRBJ2-7|TRBV30|NA|NA
CAWGVYYEQYF
TGTGCCTGGGGGGTCTACTACGAGCAGTACTTC
>TRBJ1-3|TRBV19|NA|NA
CASSTGDSGNTIYF
TGTGCCAGTAGCACAGGCGACTCTGGAAACACCATATATTTT
>TRBJ1-1|TRBV10-3|NA|NA
CAISVRGVGTEAFF
TGTGCCATCAGTGTCCGAGGGGTAGGCACTGAAGCTTTCTTT
>TRBJ2-3|TRBV19|NA|NA
CASSIEPALATQYF
TGTGCCAGTAGTATAGAACCGGCCCTAGCAACGCAGTATTTT
>TRBJ2-1|TRBV19|TRBD1|NA
CASSIWDRGYNEQFF
TGTGCCAGTAGTATCTGGGACAGGGGTTACAATGAGCAGTTCTTC
>TRBJ2-1|TRBV19|TRBD2|NA
CASSIGGAFLNEQFF
TGTGCCAGTAGTATCGGGGGGGCTTTTTTGAATGAGCAGTTCTTC
>TRBJ1-5|TRBV2|TRBD1|NA
CASLQGGNQPQHF
TGTGCCAGCCTTCAGGGGGGAAATCAGCCCCAGCATTTT
>TRBJ1-5|TRBV29-1|NA|few
CSVGRGGDQPQHF
TGCAGCGTCGGGAGGGGCGGAGATCAGCCCCAGCATTTT
>TRBJ1-1|TRBV5-8|NA|NA
CASSLYWGARTEAFF
TGTGCCAGCAGCTTGTATTGGGGGGCGCGCACTGAAGCTTTCTTT
>TRBJ2-7|TRBV5-5|NA|NA
CASTLSLGLSSYEQYF
TGTGCCAGCACCCTGAGTCTGGGCCTCAGCTCCTACGAGCAGTACTTC
>TRBJ2-1|TRBV7-2|NA|NA
CASSLPSLNEQFF
TGTGCCAGCAGCTTACCTAGCTTGAATGAGCAGTTCTTC
>TRBJ2-1|TRBV29-1|TRBD1|NA
CSVSPGQGALSSYNEQFF
TGCAGCGTATCTCCGGGACAGGGGGCCCTAAGCTCCTACAATGAGCAGTTCTTC
>TRBJ2-7|TRBV6-1|TRBD1|NA
CASSEELGTGVYEQYF
TGTGCCAGCAGTGAAGAGTTGGGGACAGGGGTCTACGAGCAGTACTTC
>TRBJ2-7|TRBV2|NA|NA
CATAGSYEQYF
TGTGCCACCGCGGGAAGTTACGAGCAGTACTTC
>TRBJ2-1|TRBV5-4|TRBD2|NA
CASSLASSGGREQFF
TGTGCCAGCAGCTTGGCGTCTAGCGGGGGGCGGGAGCAGTTCTTC
>TRBJ1-2|TRBV6-1|NA|NA
CASSPLTPVSYTF
TGTGCCAGCAGCCCTCTGACCCCGGTTAGCTACACCTTC
>TRBJ2-7|TRBV27|TRBD2|NA
CASSLSPGLGMYEQYF
TGTGCCAGCAGTTTATCACCGGGACTAGGCATGTACGAGCAGTACTTC
>TRBJ2-4|TRBV6-1|NA|NA
CASSDWDIQYF
TGTGCCAGCAGTGATTGGGACATTCAGTACTTC
>TRBJ2-7|TRBV4-2|TRBD1|NA
CASSFGTGSYEQYF
TGTGCCAGCAGCTTTGGGACAGGCTCCTACGAGCAGTACTTC
>TRBJ2-6|TRBV4-3|TRBD1|NA
CASSHGQEAGANVLTF
TGCGCCAGCAGCCACGGACAGGAGGCTGGGGCCAACGTCCTGACTTTC
>TRBJ1-3|TRBV10-3|NA|NA
CAIRGTEINTIYF
TGTGCCATCAGGGGGACGGAGATAAACACCATATATTTT
>TRBJ2-2|TRBV5-6|TRBD1|NA
CASSFRRTGNTGELFF
TGTGCCAGCAGCTTTAGGCGGACAGGGAACACCGGGGAGCTGTTTTTT
>TRBJ2-3|TRBV19|NA|NA
CASSISLARTDTQYF
TGTGCCAGTAGTATCTCGCTAGCACGCACAGATACGCAGTATTTT
>TRBJ2-1|TRBV10-3|TRBD2|NA
CAISPPQAGGHEQFF
TGTGCCATCAGCCCGCCCCAAGCGGGGGGCCATGAGCAGTTCTTC
>TRBJ1-1|TRBV7-2|NA|NA
CASSSTGRLNTEAFF
TGTGCCAGCAGCTCAACAGGACGATTGAACACTGAAGCTTTCTTT
>TRBJ2-1|TRBV19|TRBD1|NA
CASRGQGSYNEQFF
TGTGCCAGTAGAGGACAGGGGTCCTACAATGAGCAGTTCTTC
>TRBJ2-3|TRBV5-1|NA|NA
CASSETGSDTDTQYF
TGCGCCAGCAGCGAAACAGGGTCTGACACAGATACGCAGTATTTT
>TRBJ1-2|TRBV9|NA|NA
CASSVGFGVGHSSRNYGYTF
TGTGCCAGCAGCGTAGGGTTTGGAGTCGGACATTCGAGCAGGAACTATGGCTACACCTTC
>TRBJ1-1|TRBV14|NA|few
CASSQDLIAFF
TGTGCCAGCAGCCAAGATCTAATAGCTTTCTTT